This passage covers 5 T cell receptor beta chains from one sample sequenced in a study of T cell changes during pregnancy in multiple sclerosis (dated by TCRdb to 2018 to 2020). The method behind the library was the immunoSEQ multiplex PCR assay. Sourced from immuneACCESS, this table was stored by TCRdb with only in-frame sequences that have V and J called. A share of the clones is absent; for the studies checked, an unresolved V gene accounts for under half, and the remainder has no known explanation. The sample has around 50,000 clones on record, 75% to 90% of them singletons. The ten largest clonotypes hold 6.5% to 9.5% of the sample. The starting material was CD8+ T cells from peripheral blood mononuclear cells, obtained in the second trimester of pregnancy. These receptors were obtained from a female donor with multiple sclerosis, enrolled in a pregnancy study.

CDR3 protein: CASSPGHFNQPQHF. In DNA, the CDR3 is TGTGCCAGCAGCCCCGGACATTTCAATCAGCCCCAGCATTTT. This chain uses TRBV7-9 with TRBJ1-5; a weak D match, TRBD1 (5 bases). This CDR3 has 14 amino acids. Trimming cost V 5 bases and J 3 bases, with 11 bases left between them. Germline V gene sequence: CDR1 SEHNR, CDR2 FQNEAQ (reference sequence).

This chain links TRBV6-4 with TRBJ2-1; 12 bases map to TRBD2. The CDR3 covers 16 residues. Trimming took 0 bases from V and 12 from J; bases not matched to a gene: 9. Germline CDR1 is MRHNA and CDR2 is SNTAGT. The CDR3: CASSDSASGGASGQFF. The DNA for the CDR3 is TGTGCCAGCAGTGACTCGGCTAGCGGGGGGGCCTCTGGGCAGTTCTTC.

CDR3 amino acids: CASRMAGGRTDTQYF. The CDR3 coding sequence is TGTGCCAGCAGGATGGCGGGGGGCCGCACAGATACGCAGTATTTT. This chain links TRBV27 with TRBJ2-3, with 8 bases fitting TRBD2. The CDR3 contains 15 residues. J lost 1 base, V lost 6 bases, and 6 bases had no gene match. Germline lookup yields CDR1 MNHEY and CDR2 SMNVEV (reference sequence).

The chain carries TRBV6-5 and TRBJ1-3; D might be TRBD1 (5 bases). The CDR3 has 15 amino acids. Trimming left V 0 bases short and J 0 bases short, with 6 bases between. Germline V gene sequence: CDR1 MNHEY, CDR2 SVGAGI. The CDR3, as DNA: TGTGCCAGCAGTTACTCGGGACTCTCTGGAAACACCATATATTTT. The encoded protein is CASSYSGLSGNTIYF.

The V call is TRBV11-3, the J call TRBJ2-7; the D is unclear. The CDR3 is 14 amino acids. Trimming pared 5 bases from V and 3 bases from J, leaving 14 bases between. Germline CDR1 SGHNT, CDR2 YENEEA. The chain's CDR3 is CASSTHNGGYEQYF. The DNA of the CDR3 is TGTGCCAGCAGCACCCACAATGGCGGCTACGAGCAGTACTTC.